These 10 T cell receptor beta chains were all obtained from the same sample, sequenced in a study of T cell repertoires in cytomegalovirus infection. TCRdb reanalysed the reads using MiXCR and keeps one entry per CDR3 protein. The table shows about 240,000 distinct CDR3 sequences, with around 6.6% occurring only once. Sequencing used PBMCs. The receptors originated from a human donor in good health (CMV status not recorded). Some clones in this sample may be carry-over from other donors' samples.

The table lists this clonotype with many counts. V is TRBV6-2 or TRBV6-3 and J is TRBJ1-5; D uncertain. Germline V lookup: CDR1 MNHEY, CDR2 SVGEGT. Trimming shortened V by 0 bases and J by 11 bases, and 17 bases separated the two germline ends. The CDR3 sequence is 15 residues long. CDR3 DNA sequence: TGTGCCAGCAGTTACTCGACGGTGTGGGGAGAGGCCCAGCATTTT. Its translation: CASSYSTVWGEAQHF.

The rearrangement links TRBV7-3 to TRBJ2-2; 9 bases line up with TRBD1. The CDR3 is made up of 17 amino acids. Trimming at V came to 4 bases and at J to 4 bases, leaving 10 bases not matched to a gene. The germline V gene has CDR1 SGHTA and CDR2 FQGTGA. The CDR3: CASSSSHGTGFTGELFF. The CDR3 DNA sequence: TGTGCCAGCAGCTCCAGCCATGGGACAGGGTTCACCGGGGAGCTGTTTTTT.

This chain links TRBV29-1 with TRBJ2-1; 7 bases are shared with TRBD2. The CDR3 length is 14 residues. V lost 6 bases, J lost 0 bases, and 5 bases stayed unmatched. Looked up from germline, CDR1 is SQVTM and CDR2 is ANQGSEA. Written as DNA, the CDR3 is TGCAGCGTATCCGGGAGGAGCTCCTACAATGAGCAGTTCTTC. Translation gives CSVSGRSSYNEQFF.

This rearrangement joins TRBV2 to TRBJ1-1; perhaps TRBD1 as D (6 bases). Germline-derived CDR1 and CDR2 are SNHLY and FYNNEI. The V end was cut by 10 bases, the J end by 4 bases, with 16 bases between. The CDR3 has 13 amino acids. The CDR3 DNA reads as TGTGCCACTGGTCAGGGGATTACCACTGAAGCTTTCTTT. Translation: CATGQGITTEAFF.

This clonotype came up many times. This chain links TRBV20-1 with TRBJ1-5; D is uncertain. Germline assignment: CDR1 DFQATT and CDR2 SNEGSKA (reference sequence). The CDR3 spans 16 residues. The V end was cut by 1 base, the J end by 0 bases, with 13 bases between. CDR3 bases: TGCAGTGCTAGAGTGAATAACAGACTTAGCAATCAGCCCCAGCATTTT. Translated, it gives CSARVNNRLSNQPQHF.

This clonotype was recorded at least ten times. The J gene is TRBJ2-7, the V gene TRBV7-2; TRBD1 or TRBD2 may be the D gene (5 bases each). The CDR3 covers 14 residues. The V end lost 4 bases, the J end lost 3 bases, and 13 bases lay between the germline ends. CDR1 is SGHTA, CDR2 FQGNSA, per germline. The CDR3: CASSWDPGYYEQYF. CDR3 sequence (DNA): TGTGCCAGCAGCTGGGACCCGGGGTACTACGAGCAGTACTTC.

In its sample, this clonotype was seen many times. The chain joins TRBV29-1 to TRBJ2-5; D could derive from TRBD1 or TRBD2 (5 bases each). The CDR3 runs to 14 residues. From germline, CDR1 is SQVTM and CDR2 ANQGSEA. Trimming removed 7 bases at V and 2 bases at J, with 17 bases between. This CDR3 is CSAPGPTVQETQYF. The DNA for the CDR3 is TGCAGCGCGCCGGGACCTACTGTACAAGAGACCCAGTACTTC.

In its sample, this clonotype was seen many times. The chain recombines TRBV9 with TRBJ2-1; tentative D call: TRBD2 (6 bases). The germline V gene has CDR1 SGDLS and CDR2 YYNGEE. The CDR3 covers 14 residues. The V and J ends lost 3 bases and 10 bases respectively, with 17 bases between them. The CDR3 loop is CASSEGPGGREQFF. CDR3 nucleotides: TGTGCCAGCAGCGAAGGGCCCGGGGGACGGGAGCAGTTCTTC.

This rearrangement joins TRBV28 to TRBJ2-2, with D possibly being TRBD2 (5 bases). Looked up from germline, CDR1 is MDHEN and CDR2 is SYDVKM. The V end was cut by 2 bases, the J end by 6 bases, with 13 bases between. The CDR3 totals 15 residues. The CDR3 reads CASSLAGNGAGELFF. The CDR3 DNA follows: TGTGCCAGCAGTTTAGCCGGGAACGGGGCCGGGGAGCTGTTTTTT.

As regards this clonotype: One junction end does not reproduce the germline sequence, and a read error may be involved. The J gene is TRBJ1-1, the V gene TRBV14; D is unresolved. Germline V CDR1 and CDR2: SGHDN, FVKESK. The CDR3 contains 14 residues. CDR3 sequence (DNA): TGTGCCAGCAGGCAAGCCTCCGTGAACACTGAAGCTTTCTTT. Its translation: CASRQASVNTEAFF.